These 18 T cell receptor beta chains share one sample of origin, sequenced in a study of blood T cells in healthy people across ages. Combining a sample-barcoded 5' primer with a J-beta primer mix, a second PCR ran for roughly 7 to 11 cycles. TCRdb reanalysed the 5' RACE reads using MiXCR and keeps one entry per CDR3 protein. This table has 650,000 to 800,000 distinct CDR3 sequences, 40% to 50% appearing once. The sequenced material came from blood. The origin of the receptors is a man aged 55 to 70 in good health.

The V and J genes are TRBV3-1 and TRBJ2-7; unclear D gene. CDR1 is LGHDT, CDR2 YNNKEL, per germline (reference sequence). The CDR3 is made up of 12 amino acids. The V end was cut by 4 bases, the J end by 2 bases, with 6 bases between. The CDR3 reads CASSPHAYEQYF. The DNA of the CDR3 is TGTGCCAGCAGCCCACACGCCTACGAGCAGTACTTC.

This chain joins TRBV6-5 and TRBJ2-3; D gene uncertain. The CDR3 consists of 16 residues. Germline V CDR1 and CDR2: MNHEY, SVGAGI. V lost 0 bases, J lost 4 bases, and 14 bases lay in between. The DNA of the CDR3 is TGTGCCAGCAGTTACTCTCCCAGTCGAATCGCAGATACGCAGTATTTT. Amino acids: CASSYSPSRIADTQYF.

This clonotype was observed a few times. The chain links TRBV15 to TRBJ2-5; 7 positions agree with TRBD2. The CDR3 has 15 amino acids. Germline V gene sequence: CDR1 LNHNV, CDR2 YYDKDF (reference sequence). V shed 5 bases and J 5 bases; nucleotides not matched to a gene: 11. CDR3 region: CATSATKAGVETQYF. CDR3 DNA sequence: TGTGCCACCAGCGCCACAAAGGCGGGGGTTGAGACCCAGTACTTC.

The rearrangement joins TRBV7-9 to TRBJ1-1, with TRBD1 identical over 7 bases. V was clipped by 4 bases and J by 4 bases; unmatched bases: 6. Germline V gene sequence: CDR1 SEHNR, CDR2 FQNEAQ (reference sequence). The CDR3 is made up of 14 amino acids. The CDR3, as DNA: TGTGCCAGCAGCTCAGGACAGGTGGGCACTGAAGCTTTCTTT. Translated: CASSSGQVGTEAFF.

The CDR3 DNA follows: TGCAGTGGGGGCGTCCTCAGCACAGATACGCAGTATTTT. As protein: CSGGVLSTDTQYF. The chain links TRBV20-1 to TRBJ2-3; weak D call: TRBD1 (5 bases). Germline V lookup: CDR1 DFQATT, CDR2 SNEGSKA (reference sequence). V lost 7 bases and J 0 bases, leaving 11 bases between the germline ends. This CDR3 region has 13 residues.

This clonotype was seen only a few times. The CDR3 reads CATSDTQKAYEQYF. The CDR3 DNA reads as TGTGCCACCAGTGATACACAGAAAGCCTACGAGCAGTACTTC. The chain joins TRBV24-1 to TRBJ2-7; D gene unclear. Germline V lookup: CDR1 KGHDR, CDR2 SFDVKD. V lost 3 bases, J lost 2 bases, and 10 bases lay in between. CDR3 length equals 14 residues.

This clonotype is a singleton in its sample. The gene calls are TRBV6-6 and TRBJ2-7, with a weak D call TRBD1 (5 bases). The CDR3 has 15 amino acids. V lost 8 bases to trimming and J lost 7 bases, with 24 bases between them. The V gene's germline CDR1 is MNHNY and CDR2 SVGAGI (reference sequence). The CDR3 loop reads CASGANGPPYNEQYF. Here the CDR3 DNA reads TGTGCCAGCGGGGCAAACGGGCCGCCCTACAATGAGCAGTACTTC.

This rearrangement joins TRBV12-3 or TRBV12-4 to TRBJ1-4, with a possible D match to TRBD1 (6 bases). There are 14 residues in the CDR3. Trimming pared 5 bases from V and 10 bases from J, leaving 17 bases between. This chain's CDR3 is CASSGDMASGKLFF. The CDR3 DNA is TGTGCCAGCAGTGGGGACATGGCGTCTGGAAAACTGTTTTTT.

This chain links TRBV5-1 with TRBJ1-1, with D uncertain. This CDR3 region has 16 residues. Trimming shortened V by 0 bases and J by 1 base, and 13 bases separated the two germline ends. Germline V gives CDR1 SGHRS, CDR2 YFSETQ. The CDR3 loop reads CASSLGGSWTNTEAFF. The CDR3 coding sequence is TGCGCCAGCAGCTTGGGAGGATCTTGGACGAACACTGAAGCTTTCTTT. Variable domain in full (rest from reference TRBV5-1 and TRBJ1-1): KAGVTQTPRYLIKTRGQQVTLSCSPISGHRSVSWYQQTPGQGLQFLFEYFSETQRNKGNFPGRFSGRQFSNSRSEMNVSTLELGDSALYLCASSLGGSWTNTEAFFGQGTRLTVV.

This chain connects TRBV6-5 to TRBJ2-1; 7 bases match TRBD1. The CDR3 totals 13 residues. The trim removed 5 bases at V and 10 bases at J, leaving 8 bases unmatched. Germline loops: CDR1 MNHEY, CDR2 SVGAGI. CDR3: CASSDEGAHEQFF. Here the CDR3 DNA reads TGTGCCAGCAGTGACGAGGGGGCACACGAGCAGTTCTTC.

V is TRBV11-3 and J is TRBJ2-7; D gene uncertain. With the DNA end fitting TRBJ2-5 better, the J assignment may be wrong. The germline V gene has CDR1 SGHNT and CDR2 YENEEA. The CDR3 runs to 13 residues. The CDR3 coding sequence is TGTGCCAGCAGCGGCCAGGAAGGAGAGACCCAGTACTTC. As protein: CASSGQEGETQYF.

The chain couples TRBV7-9 to TRBJ2-4, with 7 bases that match TRBD2. The V gene end was trimmed by 4 bases and the J gene end by 13 bases; junction bases not matched to a gene: 7. The CDR3 has 12 amino acids. The germline V gene encodes CDR1 SEHNR and CDR2 FQNEAQ (reference sequence). The CDR3 nucleotides read TGTGCCAGCAGCTCACACCGGGGGGAGCAGTACTTC. Translated, it gives CASSSHRGEQYF. Using reference TRBV7-9 and TRBJ2-4 for the parts outside the CDR3, the full variable domain is DTGVSQNPRHKITKRGQNVTFRCDPISEHNRLYWYRQTLGQGPEFLTYFQNEAQLEKSRLLSDRFSAERPKGSFSTLEIQRTEQGDSAMYLCASSSHRGEQYFGAGTRLSVL.

In its sample, this clonotype was seen a few times. The chain links TRBV20-1 to TRBJ2-5, with a weak D call TRBD1 (5 bases). The CDR3 loop spans 13 amino acids. Trimming took off 3 bases at V and 6 bases at J, with 14 bases between the two ends. Germline CDR1 and CDR2: DFQATT and SNEGSKA (reference sequence). CDR3: CSASLQGRQTQYF. CDR3 nucleotides: TGCAGTGCTAGTTTGCAGGGTCGGCAGACCCAGTACTTC.

J is TRBJ1-2 and V is TRBV6-2 or TRBV6-3, with D perhaps matching TRBD1 (6 bases). Germline V CDR1 and CDR2: MNHEY, SVGEGT. V lost 5 bases and J 6 bases, leaving 13 bases between the germline ends. The CDR3 runs 13 residues. The CDR3 DNA is TGTGCCAGCAGTGTACACAGGGTTGATGGCTACACCTTC. It codes for CASSVHRVDGYTF.

The chain combines TRBV18 with TRBJ2-3; TRBD1 matches 9 bases. The CDR3 length is 15 residues. Germline CDR1 reads KGHSH; CDR2 reads LQKENI. The junction had 5 bases not matched to a gene; V was cut back by 5 bases and J by 2 bases. The CDR3 DNA follows: TGTGCCAGCTCATCGGGACAGGGATTCACAGATACGCAGTATTTT. It codes for CASSSGQGFTDTQYF.

There are a few counts of this clonotype. The V call is TRBV11-2, the J call TRBJ2-1; D unclear. The CDR3 totals 17 residues. Germline V gene data show CDR1 as SGHAT and CDR2 as FQNNGV. V lost 1 base to trimming and J lost 6 bases, with 19 bases between them. CDR3 nucleotides: TGTGCCAGCAGCTTAGTCCCCAGTCCGGACCCCAGCAATGAGCAGTTCTTC. Translating it yields CASSLVPSPDPSNEQFF.

V is TRBV7-9 and J is TRBJ2-5, with 7 bases that match TRBD1. Germline trimming cut 5 bases from V and 3 bases from J; bases unmatched to any gene: 6. This CDR3 has 14 residues. Germline lookup yields CDR1 SEHNR and CDR2 FQNEAQ (reference sequence). CDR3 loop: CASSPSGQKETQYF. In DNA, the CDR3 is TGTGCCAGCAGCCCCTCGGGACAGAAAGAGACCCAGTACTTC.

A few counts support this clonotype. The genes are TRBV9 and TRBJ2-1, with a possible D match to TRBD2 (6 bases). This CDR3 contains 15 residues. Germline lookup yields CDR1 SGDLS and CDR2 YYNGEE. Trimming left V 2 bases short and J 3 bases short, with 12 bases between. CDR3 amino acids: CASSVGWGDYNEQFF. In nucleotides, the CDR3 is TGTGCCAGCAGCGTCGGCTGGGGGGACTACAATGAGCAGTTCTTC.